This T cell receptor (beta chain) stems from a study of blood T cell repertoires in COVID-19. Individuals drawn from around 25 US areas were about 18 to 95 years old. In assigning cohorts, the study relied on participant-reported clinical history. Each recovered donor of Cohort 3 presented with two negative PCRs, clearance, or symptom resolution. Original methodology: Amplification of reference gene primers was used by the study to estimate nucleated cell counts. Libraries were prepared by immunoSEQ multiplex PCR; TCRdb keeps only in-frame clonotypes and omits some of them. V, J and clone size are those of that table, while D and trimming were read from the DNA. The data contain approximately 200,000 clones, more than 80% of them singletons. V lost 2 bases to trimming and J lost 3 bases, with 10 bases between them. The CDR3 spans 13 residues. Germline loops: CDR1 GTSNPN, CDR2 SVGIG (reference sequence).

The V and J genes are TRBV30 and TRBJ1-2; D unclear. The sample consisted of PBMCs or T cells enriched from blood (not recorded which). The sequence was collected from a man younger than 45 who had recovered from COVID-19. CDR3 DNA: TGTGCCTGGAGTCTAGCCAGCCACTATGGCTACACCTTC. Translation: CAWSLASHYGYTF.